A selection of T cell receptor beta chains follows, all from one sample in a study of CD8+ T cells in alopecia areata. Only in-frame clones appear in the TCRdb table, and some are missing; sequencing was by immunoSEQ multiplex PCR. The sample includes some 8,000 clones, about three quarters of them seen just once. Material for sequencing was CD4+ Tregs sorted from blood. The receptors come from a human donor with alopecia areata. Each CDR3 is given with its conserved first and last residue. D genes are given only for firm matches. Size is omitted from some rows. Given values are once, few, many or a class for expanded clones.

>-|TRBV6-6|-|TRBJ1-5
TGTGCCAGCAGCCCAGAGGGGACGGTTTATCAGCCCCAGCATTTT
CASSPEGTVYQPQHF
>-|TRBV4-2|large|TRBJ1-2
TGTGCCAGCAGCCAAGTAAGGACAGAAACCAATGGCTACACCTTC
CASSQVRTETNGYTF
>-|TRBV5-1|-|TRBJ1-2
TGCGCCAGCAGCGCCCGGGCCGAACCCAACTATGGCTACACCTTC
CASSARAEPNYGYTF
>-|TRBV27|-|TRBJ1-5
TGTGCCAGCAGTTTCCGGGCAACTCTTCGGAATCAGCCCCAGCATTTT
CASSFRATLRNQPQHF
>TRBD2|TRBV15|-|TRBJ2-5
TGTGCCACCAGCAGGGGCCTAACGGGGGGGCAAGAGACCCAGTACTTC
CATSRGLTGGQETQYF
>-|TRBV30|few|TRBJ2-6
TGTGCCTGGGGCCCCGGTGGTGGGGCCAACGTCCTGACTTTC
CAWGPGGGANVLTF
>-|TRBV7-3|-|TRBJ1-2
TGTGCCAGCAGCTTAGAGCGGGGAACCTATGGCTACACCTTC
CASSLERGTYGYTF
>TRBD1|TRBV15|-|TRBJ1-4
TGTGCCACCAGCAGATCCGGGACAGGGTTTGTCGGATCGGGGGAAAAACTGTTTTTT
CATSRSGTGFVGSGEKLFF
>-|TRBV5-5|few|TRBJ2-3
TGTGCCAGCAGCTTCGAGGGTGCAGATACGCAGTATTTT
CASSFEGADTQYF
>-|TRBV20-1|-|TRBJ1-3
TGCAGTGCTAAGACTGGAAACACCATATATTTT
CSAKTGNTIYF
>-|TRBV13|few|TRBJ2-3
TGTGCCAGCAGCTCCAAGTTGGGGGCTGGGCTATTCTCGAAACCAGATACGCAGTATTTT
CASSSKLGAGLFSKPDTQYF
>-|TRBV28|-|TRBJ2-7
TGTGCCAGCAGCCGGCTGCTACAGGCCTCCTACGAGCAGTACTTC
CASSRLLQASYEQYF
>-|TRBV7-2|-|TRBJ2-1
TGTGCCAGCATCCAAGACAGGATCTCCTACAATGAGCAGTTCTTC
CASIQDRISYNEQFF
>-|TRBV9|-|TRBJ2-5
TGTGCCAGCAGCGTAGCTTTTTGGGGGACCCAAGAGACCCAGTACTTC
CASSVAFWGTQETQYF
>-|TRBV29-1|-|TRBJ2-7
TGCAGCGTTGTTCCAGGGTTCAACGAGCAGTACTTC
CSVVPGFNEQYF
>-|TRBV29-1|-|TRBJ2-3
TGCAGCGTCGCAACGGGATTCACAGATACGCAGTATTTT
CSVATGFTDTQYF
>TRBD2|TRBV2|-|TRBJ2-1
TGTGCCAGCAGTGAGCGTCCTAGCGGGAGGGGAAATGAGCAGTTCTTC
CASSERPSGRGNEQFF
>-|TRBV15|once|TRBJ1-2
TGTGCCACCAGCAGAGATACGTTCGTTAAAGGACTCCGCTATGGCTACACCTTC
CATSRDTFVKGLRYGYTF
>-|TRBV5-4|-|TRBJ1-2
TGTGCCAGCAGCTCCACAGGTACCTATGGCTACACCTTC
CASSSTGTYGYTF
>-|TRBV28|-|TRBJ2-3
TGTGCCAGCAGTAGGCTTGGGGTCGCAGATACGCAGTATTTT
CASSRLGVADTQYF
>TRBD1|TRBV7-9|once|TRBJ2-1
TGTGCCAGCAGCCTCCTGGGACAGGTGACTTATGAGCAGTTCTTC
CASSLLGQVTYEQFF
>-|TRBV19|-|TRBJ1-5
TGTGCCAGTAGTACCCAGGGGAGGGAACGTCAGCCCCAGCATTTT
CASSTQGRERQPQHF
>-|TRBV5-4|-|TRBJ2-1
TGTGCCAGCAGCTTGCCAGGGAGAACCTACAATGAGCAGTTCTTC
CASSLPGRTYNEQFF
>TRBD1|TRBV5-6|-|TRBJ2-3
TGTGCCAGCTTCGACCGGGACAGGGGGCGTGGAGATACGCAGTATTTT
CASFDRDRGRGDTQYF
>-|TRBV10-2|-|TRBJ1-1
TGCGCCAGCAGTGTAGAAGGGGAGAACACTGAAGCTTTCTTT
CASSVEGENTEAFF
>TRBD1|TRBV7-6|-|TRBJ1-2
TGTGCCAGCAGCTCTCGTGGGAAAAGGGGACAGGATGGCTACACCTTC
CASSSRGKRGQDGYTF
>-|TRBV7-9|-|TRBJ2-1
TGTGCCAGCAGCCTAAGGGGTAGCTCCTACAATGAGCAGTTCTTC
CASSLRGSSYNEQFF
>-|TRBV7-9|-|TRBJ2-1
TGTGCCAGCAGTCAGAGGGGGTACAATGAGCAGTTCTTC
CASSQRGYNEQFF
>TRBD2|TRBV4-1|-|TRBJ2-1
TGCGCCAGCAGCCAAGGCCCGTGGACTAGCGGGGGGGCCAATGAGCAGTTCTTC
CASSQGPWTSGGANEQFF
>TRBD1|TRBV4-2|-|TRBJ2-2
TGTGCCAGCAGCCTATGGACAGGGATCAACACCGGGGAGCTGTTTTTT
CASSLWTGINTGELFF
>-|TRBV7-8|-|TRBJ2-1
TGTGCCAGCAGTCCGGGACGGGGCTCCTACAATGAGCAGTTCTTC
CASSPGRGSYNEQFF
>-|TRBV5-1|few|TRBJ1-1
TGCGCCAGCAGCTTGGGGGTCTACACTGAAGCTTTCTTT
CASSLGVYTEAFF
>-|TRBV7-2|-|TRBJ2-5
TGTGCCAGCAGCTCCACGGGCCCCCCCTTTACCCAGTACTTC
CASSSTGPPFTQYF
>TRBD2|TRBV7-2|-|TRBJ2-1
TGTGCCAGCAGCTTAGGCGCGGGGGAATACAATGAGCAGTTCTTC
CASSLGAGEYNEQFF